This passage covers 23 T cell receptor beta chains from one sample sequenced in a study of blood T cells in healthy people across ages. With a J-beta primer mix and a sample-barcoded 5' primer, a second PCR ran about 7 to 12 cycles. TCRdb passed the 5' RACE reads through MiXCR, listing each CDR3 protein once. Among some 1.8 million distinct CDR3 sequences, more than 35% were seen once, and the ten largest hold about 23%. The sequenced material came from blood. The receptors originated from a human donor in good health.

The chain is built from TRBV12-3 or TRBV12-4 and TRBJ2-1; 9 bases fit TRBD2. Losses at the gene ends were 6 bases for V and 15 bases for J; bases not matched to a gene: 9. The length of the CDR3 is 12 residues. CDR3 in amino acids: CASRLGTSSGFF. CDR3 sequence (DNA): TGTGCCAGCAGGCTTGGGACTAGCTCGGGGTTCTTC.

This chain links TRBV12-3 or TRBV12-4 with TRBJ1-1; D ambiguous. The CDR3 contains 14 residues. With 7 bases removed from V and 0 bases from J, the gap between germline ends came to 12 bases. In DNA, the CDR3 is TGTGCCAGCAACCGCCGGACCATGAACACTGAAGCTTTCTTT. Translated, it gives CASNRRTMNTEAFF.

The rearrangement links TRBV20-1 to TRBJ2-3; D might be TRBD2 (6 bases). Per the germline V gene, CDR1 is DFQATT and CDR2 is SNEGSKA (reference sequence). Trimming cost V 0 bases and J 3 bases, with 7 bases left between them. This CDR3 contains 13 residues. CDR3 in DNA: TGCAGTGCTAGAGAGGCGGGGACAGATACGCAGTATTTT. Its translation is CSAREAGTDTQYF.

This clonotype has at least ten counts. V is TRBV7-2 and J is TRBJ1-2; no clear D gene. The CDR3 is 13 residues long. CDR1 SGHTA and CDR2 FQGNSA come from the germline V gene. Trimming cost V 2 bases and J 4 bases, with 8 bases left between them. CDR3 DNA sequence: TGTGCCAGCAGCTTACAACAGCTCTATGGCTACACCTTC. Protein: CASSLQQLYGYTF.

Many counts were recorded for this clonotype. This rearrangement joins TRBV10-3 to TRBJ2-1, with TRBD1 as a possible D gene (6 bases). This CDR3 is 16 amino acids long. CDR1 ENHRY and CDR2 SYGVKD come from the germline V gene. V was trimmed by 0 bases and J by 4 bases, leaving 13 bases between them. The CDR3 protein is CAISESGTTRYNEQFF. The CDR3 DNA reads TGTGCCATCAGTGAGTCGGGGACAACCCGGTACAATGAGCAGTTCTTC.

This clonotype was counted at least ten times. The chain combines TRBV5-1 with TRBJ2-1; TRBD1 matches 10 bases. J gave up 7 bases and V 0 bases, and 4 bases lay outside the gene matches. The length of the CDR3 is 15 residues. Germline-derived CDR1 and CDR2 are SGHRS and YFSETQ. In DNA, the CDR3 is TGCGCCAGCAGCTTGGAGGGACAGGGGTTAAATGAGCAGTTCTTC. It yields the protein CASSLEGQGLNEQFF. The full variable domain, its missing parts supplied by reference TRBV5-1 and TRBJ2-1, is KAGVTQTPRYLIKTRGQQVTLSCSPISGHRSVSWYQQTPGQGLQFLFEYFSETQRNKGNFPGRFSGRQFSNSRSEMNVSTLELGDSALYLCASSLEGQGLNEQFFGPGTRLTVL.

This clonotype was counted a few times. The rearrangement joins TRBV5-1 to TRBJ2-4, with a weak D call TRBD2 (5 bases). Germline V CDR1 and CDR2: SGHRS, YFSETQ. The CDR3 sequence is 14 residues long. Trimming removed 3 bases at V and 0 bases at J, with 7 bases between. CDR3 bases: TGCGCCAGCAGCTGGGAGCTAGCCAAAAACATTCAGTACTTC. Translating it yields CASSWELAKNIQYF.

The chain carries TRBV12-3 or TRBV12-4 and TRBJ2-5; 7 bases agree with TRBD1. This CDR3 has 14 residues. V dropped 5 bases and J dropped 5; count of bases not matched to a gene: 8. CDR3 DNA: TGTGCCAGCAGTCCAATAGAGACAGGGGAGACCCAGTACTTC. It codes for CASSPIETGETQYF.

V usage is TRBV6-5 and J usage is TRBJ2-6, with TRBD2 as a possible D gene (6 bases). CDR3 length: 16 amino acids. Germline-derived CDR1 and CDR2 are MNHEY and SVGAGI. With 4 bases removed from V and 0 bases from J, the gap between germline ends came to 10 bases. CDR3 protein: CASSSADYSGANVLTF. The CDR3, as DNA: TGTGCCAGCAGTTCCGCGGACTACTCTGGGGCCAACGTCCTGACTTTC.

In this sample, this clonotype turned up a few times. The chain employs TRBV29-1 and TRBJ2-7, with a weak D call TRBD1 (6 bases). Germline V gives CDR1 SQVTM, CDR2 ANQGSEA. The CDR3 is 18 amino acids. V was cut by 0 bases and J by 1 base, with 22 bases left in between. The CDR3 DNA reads TGCAGCGTTGAAGACCCCAGCCGCTACAGGGTCTGTTCCTACGAGCAGTACTTC. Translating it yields CSVEDPSRYRVCSYEQYF.

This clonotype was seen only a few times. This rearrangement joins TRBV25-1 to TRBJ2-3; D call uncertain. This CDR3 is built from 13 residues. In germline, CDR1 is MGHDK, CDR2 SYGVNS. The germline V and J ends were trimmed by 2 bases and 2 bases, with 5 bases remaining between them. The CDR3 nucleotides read TGTGCCAGCAGTGAACAGGTCACAGATACGCAGTATTTT. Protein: CASSEQVTDTQYF.

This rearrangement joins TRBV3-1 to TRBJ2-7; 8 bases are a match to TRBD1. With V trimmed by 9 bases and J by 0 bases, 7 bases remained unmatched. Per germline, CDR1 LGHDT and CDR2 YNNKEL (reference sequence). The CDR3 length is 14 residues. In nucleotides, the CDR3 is TGTGCCAGTCAGTTTGGGACAGGCTCCTACGAGCAGTACTTC. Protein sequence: CASQFGTGSYEQYF.

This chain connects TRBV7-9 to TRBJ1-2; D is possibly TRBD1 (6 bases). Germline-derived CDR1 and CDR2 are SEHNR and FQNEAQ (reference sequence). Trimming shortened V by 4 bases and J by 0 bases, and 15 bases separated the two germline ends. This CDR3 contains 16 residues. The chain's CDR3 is CASSSTGSRANYGYTF. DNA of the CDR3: TGTGCCAGCAGCTCTACAGGGAGTAGGGCTAACTATGGCTACACCTTC.

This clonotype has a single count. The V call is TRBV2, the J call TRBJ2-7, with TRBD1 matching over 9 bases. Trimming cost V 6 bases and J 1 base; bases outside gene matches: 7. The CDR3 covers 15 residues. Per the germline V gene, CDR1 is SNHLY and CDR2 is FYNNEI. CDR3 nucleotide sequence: TGTGCCAGCAGCATACGACAGGGGGTGTCCTACGAGCAGTACTTC. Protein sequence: CASSIRQGVSYEQYF.

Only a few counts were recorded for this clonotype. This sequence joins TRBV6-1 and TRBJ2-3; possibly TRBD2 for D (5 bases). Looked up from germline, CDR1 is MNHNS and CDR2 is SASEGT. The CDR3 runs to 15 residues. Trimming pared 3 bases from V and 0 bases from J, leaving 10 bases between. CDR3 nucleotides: TGTGCCAGCAGTGACAGCGGTTCTAGCACAGATACGCAGTATTTT. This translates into CASSDSGSSTDTQYF.

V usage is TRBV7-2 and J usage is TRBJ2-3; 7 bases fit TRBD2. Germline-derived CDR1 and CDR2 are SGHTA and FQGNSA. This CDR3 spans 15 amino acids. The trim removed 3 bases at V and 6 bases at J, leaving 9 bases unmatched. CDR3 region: CASSFRGVLSDTQYF. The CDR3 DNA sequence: TGTGCCAGCAGCTTCCGGGGGGTGTTGTCGGATACGCAGTATTTT.

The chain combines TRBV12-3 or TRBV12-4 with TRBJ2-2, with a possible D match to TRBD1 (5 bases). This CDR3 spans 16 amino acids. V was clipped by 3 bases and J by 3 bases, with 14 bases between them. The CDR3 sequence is CASSFRVYRDTGELFF. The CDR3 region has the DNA TGTGCCAGCAGTTTCAGGGTCTATCGAGACACCGGGGAGCTGTTTTTT.

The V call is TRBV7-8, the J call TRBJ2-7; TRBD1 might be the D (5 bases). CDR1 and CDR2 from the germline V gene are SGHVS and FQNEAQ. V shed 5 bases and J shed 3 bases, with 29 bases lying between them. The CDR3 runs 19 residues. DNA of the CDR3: TGTGCCAGCAGCCCCTTCCTTTCACCAGGGCCCGGATTAGACTACGAGCAGTACTTC. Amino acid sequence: CASSPFLSPGPGLDYEQYF. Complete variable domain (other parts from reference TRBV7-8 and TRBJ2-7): GAGVSQSPRYKVAKRGQDVALRCDPISGHVSLFWYQQALGQGPEFLTYFQNEAQLDKSGLPSDRFFAERPEGSVSTLKIQRTQQEDSAVYLCASSPFLSPGPGLDYEQYFGPGTRLTVT.

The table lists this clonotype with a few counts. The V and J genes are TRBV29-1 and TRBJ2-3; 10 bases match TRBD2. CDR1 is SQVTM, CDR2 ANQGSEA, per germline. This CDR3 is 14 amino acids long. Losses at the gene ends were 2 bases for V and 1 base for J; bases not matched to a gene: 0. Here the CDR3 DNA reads TGCAGCGTTGAACTAGCGGGAGGCACAGATACGCAGTATTTT. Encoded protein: CSVELAGGTDTQYF.

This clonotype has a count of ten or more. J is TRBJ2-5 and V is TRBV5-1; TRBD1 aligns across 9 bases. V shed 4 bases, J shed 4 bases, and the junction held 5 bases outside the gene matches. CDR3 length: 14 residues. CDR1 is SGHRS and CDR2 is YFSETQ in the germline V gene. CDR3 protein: CASSIQGARETQYF. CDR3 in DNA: TGCGCCAGCAGCATACAGGGGGCTCGAGAGACCCAGTACTTC.

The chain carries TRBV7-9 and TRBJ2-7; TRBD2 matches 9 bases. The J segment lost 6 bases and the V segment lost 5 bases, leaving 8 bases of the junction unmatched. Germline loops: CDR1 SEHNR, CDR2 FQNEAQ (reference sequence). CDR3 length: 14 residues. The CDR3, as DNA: TGTGCCAGCAGCACCCCAGCGGGGGGTTTCGAGCAGTACTTC. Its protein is CASSTPAGGFEQYF. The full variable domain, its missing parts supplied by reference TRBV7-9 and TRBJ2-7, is DTGVSQNPRHKITKRGQNVTFRCDPISEHNRLYWYRQTLGQGPEFLTYFQNEAQLEKSRLLSDRFSAERPKGSFSTLEIQRTEQGDSAMYLCASSTPAGGFEQYFGPGTRLTVT.

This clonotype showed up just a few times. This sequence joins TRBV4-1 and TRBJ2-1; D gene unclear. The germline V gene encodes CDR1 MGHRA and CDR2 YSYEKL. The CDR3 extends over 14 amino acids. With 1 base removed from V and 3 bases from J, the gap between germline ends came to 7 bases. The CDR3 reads CASSQVVRYNEQFF. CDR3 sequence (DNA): TGCGCCAGCAGCCAAGTGGTCCGCTACAATGAGCAGTTCTTC.

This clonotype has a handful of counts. The CDR3 nucleotides read TGTGCCAGCAGTTACTCAAAAGGGGCTAACTATGGCTACACCTTC. It translates to CASSYSKGANYGYTF. This chain links TRBV6-6 with TRBJ1-2; TRBD1 is a possible D gene (5 bases). With 0 bases removed from V and 0 bases from J, the gap between germline ends came to 8 bases. CDR3 length: 15 residues. The germline gives CDR1 MNHNY, CDR2 SVGAGI (reference sequence).